Shown below are 15 T cell receptor beta chains from a single sample sequenced in a study of T-cell reconstitution after alpha-beta-depleted transplantation in children. Unique molecular identifiers were incorporated when the TCRbeta library was constructed. Using its own MiXCR run on the PCR reads, TCRdb lists one record per CDR3 protein. The sample shows 550,000 to 600,000 distinct CDR3 sequences, more than 20% of them seen only once. The starting material was PBMCs, mostly from graft donor cells, obtained 360 days after TCRalphabeta/CD19-depleted stem cell transplant. Receptor source: a boy in the first two years of life who had a stem cell transplant for acute myeloid leukemia, so the T cells may come from the graft donor.

Only a few counts were recorded for this clonotype. This chain connects TRBV7-2 to TRBJ2-1, with 12 bases identical to TRBD2. The J segment lost 9 bases and the V segment lost 8 bases, leaving 8 bases of the junction unmatched. CDR1 is SGHTA and CDR2 is FQGNSA in the germline V gene. The CDR3 consists of 14 residues. The CDR3, as DNA: TGTGCCAGCGGACTAGCGGGGTCCAGGAGTGAGCAGTTCTTC. It codes for CASGLAGSRSEQFF.

This clonotype showed up just a few times. This rearrangement joins TRBV15 to TRBJ2-5, with D unclear. Germline V gene lookup returns CDR1 LNHNV and CDR2 YYDKDF (reference sequence). The CDR3 is 15 amino acids. Trimming stripped 5 bases from V and 0 bases from J, with 13 bases between. Here the CDR3 DNA reads TGTGCCACCAGCCCGCGAACAGACTACCAAGAGACCCAGTACTTC. Its translation is CATSPRTDYQETQYF.

The CDR3 nucleotides are TGTGCCAGCAGTTTTGGACTGACCTACGAGCAGTACGTC. This translates into CASSFGLTYEQYV. J is TRBJ2-7 and V is TRBV28; weak D call: TRBD2 (5 bases). The CDR3 runs to 13 residues. CDR1 and CDR2 (germline): MDHEN, SYDVKM. Between the trimmed V and J ends, which lost 3 bases and 2 bases, there was a span of 8 bases.

The table lists this clonotype with many counts. The V call is TRBV27, the J call TRBJ2-7; D is ambiguous. The CDR3 loop spans 12 amino acids. Germline V lookup: CDR1 MNHEY, CDR2 SMNVEV (reference sequence). The CDR3 reads CASSPSSYEQYV. Here the CDR3 DNA reads TGCGCCAGCAGCCCGAGCTCCTACGAGCAGTACGTC.

V gene TRBV20-1 combines with J gene TRBJ2-5; D may be TRBD1 (5 bases). CDR1 is DFQATT, CDR2 SNEGSKA, per germline (reference sequence). V was cut by 6 bases and J by 6 bases, with 17 bases left in between. The CDR3 length is 13 residues. The CDR3: CSAPTGFGKTQYF. In nucleotides, the CDR3 is TGCAGTGCCCCCACAGGTTTCGGAAAGACCCAGTACTTC.

The chain is built from TRBV20-1 and TRBJ1-6; perhaps TRBD1 as D (6 bases). The germline V gene has CDR1 DFQATT and CDR2 SNEGSKA (reference sequence). The CDR3 covers 16 residues. Trimming shortened V by 3 bases and J by 7 bases, and 19 bases separated the two germline ends. CDR3 nucleotide sequence: TGCAGTGCTAGTGGGGAGGGGGGCAGTAAGAATTCACCCCTCCACTTT. Protein: CSASGEGGSKNSPLHF.

This clonotype was observed many times. The chain couples TRBV9 to TRBJ1-6; a possible D gene is TRBD1 (6 bases). Per germline, CDR1 SGDLS and CDR2 YYNGEE. The CDR3 consists of 17 residues. V was cut by 0 bases and J by 5 bases, with 15 bases left in between. The CDR3: CASSVEGEPHDNSPLHF. Here the CDR3 DNA reads TGTGCCAGCAGCGTAGAGGGGGAACCCCACGATAATTCACCCCTCCACTTT.

This clonotype was seen a handful of times. This chain joins TRBV12-3 or TRBV12-4 and TRBJ2-7, with 7 bases fitting TRBD2. The CDR3 covers 14 residues. Trimming cost V 6 bases and J 1 base; bases outside gene matches: 6. CDR3 nucleotide sequence: TGTGCCAGCAGCCCCCTTAGCGGGTCCTACGAGCAGTACTTC. Its translation is CASSPLSGSYEQYF.

The chain is built from TRBV12-3 or TRBV12-4 and TRBJ2-7; 13 nucleotides line up with TRBD2. There are 14 residues in the CDR3. V lost 5 bases to trimming and J lost 11 bases; unmatched junction nucleotides: 9. For the CDR3, the DNA is TGTGCCAGCAGTCCGGGACTAGCGGGGAGGGTGGAGTACTTC. Translating it yields CASSPGLAGRVEYF.

With respect to this clonotype: A much larger clone differs from this one at a single base, so this may be a read error. V gene TRBV15 combines with J gene TRBJ2-1, with D unresolved. Germline values: CDR1 LNHNV, CDR2 YYDKDF (reference sequence). The CDR3 runs to 14 residues. V was trimmed by 5 bases and J by 4 bases, leaving 12 bases between them. The CDR3, as DNA: TGTGCCACCAGCGAGATGCGGTTTTACAATGAGCAGTTCTTC. Encoded protein: CATSEMRFYNEQFF.

This sequence joins TRBV20-1 and TRBJ1-1; D not certain. The length of the CDR3 is 10 residues. Trimming cost V 6 bases and J 1 base, with 3 bases left between them. Germline V CDR1 and CDR2: DFQATT, SNEGSKA (reference sequence). DNA of the CDR3: TGCAGTGCGACGAACACTGAAGCTTTCTTT. Protein sequence: CSATNTEAFF.

This clonotype was detected ten times or more. The chain has TRBV27 and TRBJ2-5; D remains ambiguous. The CDR3 has 14 amino acids. Deletions cut 5 bases from V and 5 bases from J, with 15 bases between. The germline V gene encodes CDR1 MNHEY and CDR2 SMNVEV (reference sequence). CDR3 nucleotides: TGTGCCAGCAGTGCATCTAGGTATAGGGAGACCCAGTACTTC. It encodes CASSASRYRETQYF.

The chain recombines TRBV20-1 with TRBJ2-5, with D possibly being TRBD1 (5 bases). Trimming removed 3 bases at V and 0 bases at J, with 14 bases between. Germline CDR1 reads DFQATT; CDR2 reads SNEGSKA (reference sequence). This CDR3 is built from 15 residues. The CDR3 loop is CSASFAGWYQETQYF. CDR3 nucleotides: TGCAGTGCTAGCTTTGCAGGGTGGTACCAAGAGACCCAGTACTTC.

In this sample, this clonotype turned up many times. This chain uses TRBV7-8 with TRBJ2-2; D unclear. CDR3 length: 15 amino acids. Trimming pared 5 bases from V and 7 bases from J, leaving 17 bases between. Germline assignment: CDR1 SGHVS and CDR2 FQNEAQ. DNA of the CDR3: TGTGCCAGCAGCCCAATTGGAACGGGTATCGGGGAGCTGTTTTTT. Residues: CASSPIGTGIGELFF.

The V gene is TRBV5-1, the J gene TRBJ2-1, with a possible D match to TRBD2 (6 bases). Germline-derived CDR1 and CDR2 are SGHRS and YFSETQ. V lost 3 bases, J lost 4 bases, and 11 bases lay in between. The CDR3 runs 14 residues. CDR3 amino acids: CASSSGLGYNEQFF. The CDR3 coding sequence is TGCGCCAGCAGCTCGGGACTTGGATACAATGAGCAGTTCTTC.